This T cell receptor beta chain was captured in a study of cytomegalovirus exposure and HLA in healthy donors. Findings of the study overall: Earlier results showed most TCR beta V segments being productive about 90% or about 30% of the time. Reported findings show TCR beta sequences accurately forecast HLA-A and HLA-B alleles in most subjects. Using the classifier, cytomegalovirus status was reportedly diagnosed with high specificity and sensitivity. Most TCR sequences proved rare, with some public TCRs found in many donors.

The germline gives CDR1 SGHDN, CDR2 FVKESK. This CDR3 is 15 amino acids long. Trimming stripped 3 bases from V and 0 bases from J, with 9 bases between. 60 Vbeta and 13 Jbeta primers were used in PCR. Using immunoSEQ multiplex PCR, the repertoire was profiled, and TCRdb retains in-frame clones only, with some absent. The sample has roughly 300,000 clones, 86% seen once. As concerns this clone: No antigen is known for it.

V gene TRBV14 combines with J gene TRBJ2-1; D is ambiguous. The TCR originated in a man aged 40-50 years in good health and CMV-seropositive. The specimen was PBMCs. The chain's CDR3 is CASSHGVSSYNEQFF. The CDR3, as DNA: TGTGCCAGCAGCCATGGAGTAAGCTCCTACAATGAGCAGTTCTTC.